This paragraph covers one TCR beta chain sequence. Its antigen is still unknown. The data originate from a study of T cell responses to AZD1222 COVID-19 vaccine. Germline lookup yields CDR1 MDHEN and CDR2 SYDVKM. The CDR3 runs to 13 residues. Deletions cut 8 bases from V and 5 bases from J, with 14 bases between. The table came from immunoSEQ multiplex PCR; TCRdb's copy has only in-frame clones and leaves some out. The sample includes 120,000 or so clones, 86% of them seen just once. Findings and limits, study-wide: Scientists sampled the repertoires only once the peak T cell response had passed. The study reported that nearly half of spike-specific TCRs target unmutated variant regions. Donors in the cohort were predominantly white British and more often female, and clonal diversity was possibly underestimated. Vaccination with two AZD1222 doses was followed by a rise in Spike-specific TCR breadth and depth.

The TCR sequence derives from an adult in good health. The chain joins TRBV28 to TRBJ2-3, with D unresolved. Sequences were derived from peripheral blood, sampled on day 0 of AZD1222 vaccination. CDR3 sequence: CASGTLMRDTQYF. Here the CDR3 DNA reads TGTGCCAGCGGTACCCTAATGAGAGATACGCAGTATTTT.